These 10 T cell receptor beta chains were sequenced from one sample in a study of blood T cell repertoires in COVID-19. Produced via immunoSEQ multiplex PCR; TCRdb's table is partial and in-frame only. The repertoire consists of 200,000 or so clones, with around 87% occurring once and the leading ten covering 5.5% to 8.5%. Material for sequencing was PBMCs or T cells enriched from blood (not recorded which). These receptors were collected from a man aged 25 to 40 in a cohort exposed to, infected with or recovered from COVID-19 (not recorded which).

The rearrangement links TRBV5-4 to TRBJ1-1; perhaps TRBD1 as D (5 bases). Germline loops: CDR1 SGHNT, CDR2 YYREEE (reference sequence). This CDR3 contains 16 residues. Trimming took 2 bases from V and 2 from J, leaving 16 bases between them. The CDR3 DNA reads as TGTGCCAGCAGCTTAAAAGACAGTTTAGGAAACACTGAAGCTTTCTTT. Translation: CASSLKDSLGNTEAFF.

The V gene is TRBV6-6, the J gene TRBJ1-2; D unclear. The CDR3 is made up of 12 amino acids. V lost 6 bases and J 4 bases, leaving 9 bases between the germline ends. Germline V lookup: CDR1 MNHNY, CDR2 SVGAGI (reference sequence). The CDR3 spells CASSQLAYGYTF. Here the CDR3 DNA reads TGTGCCAGCAGCCAACTCGCCTATGGCTACACCTTC.

This chain joins TRBV5-8 and TRBJ1-2; TRBD1 aligns across 9 bases. From germline, CDR1 is SGHTS and CDR2 YDEGEE. V shed 2 bases, J shed 8 bases, and the junction held 4 bases outside the gene matches. CDR3 length: 13 residues. The CDR3 DNA is TGTGCCAGCAGCTTACAGGGGGCCTGGGGCTACACCTTC. Translating it yields CASSLQGAWGYTF.

Only one count was recorded for this clone. The chain links TRBV18 to TRBJ2-2; 8 nucleotides align to TRBD1. Germline CDR1 KGHSH, CDR2 LQKENI. Trimming took 3 bases from V and 4 from J; bases not matched to a gene: 4. The CDR3 consists of 15 residues. The CDR3 coding sequence is TGTGCCAGCTCACCTAGGACAGGGATCACCGGGGAGCTGTTTTTT. Translated: CASSPRTGITGELFF. The whole variable domain, filled in from reference TRBV18 and TRBJ2-2, reads NAGVMQNPRHLVRRRGQEARLRCSPMKGHSHVYWYRQLPEEGLKFMVYLQKENIIDESGMPKERFSAEFPKEGPSILRIQQVVRGDSAAYFCASSPRTGITGELFFGEGSRLTVL.

This clone was recorded only once. V usage is TRBV7-8 and J usage is TRBJ1-1, with TRBD1 as a possible D gene (6 bases). V shed 1 base and J shed 1 base, with 19 bases lying between them. Germline loops: CDR1 SGHVS, CDR2 FQNEAQ. This CDR3 spans 18 amino acids. CDR3 in amino acids: CASSLVGTGYLRNTEAFF. The CDR3 DNA reads as TGTGCCAGCAGCTTAGTTGGCACAGGGTATTTACGGAACACTGAAGCTTTCTTT. Variable domain in full (rest from reference TRBV7-8 and TRBJ1-1): GAGVSQSPRYKVAKRGQDVALRCDPISGHVSLFWYQQALGQGPEFLTYFQNEAQLDKSGLPSDRFFAERPEGSVSTLKIQRTQQEDSAVYLCASSLVGTGYLRNTEAFFGQGTRLTVV.

The chain uses TRBV28 and TRBJ1-5, with unresolved D. The CDR3 is 14 residues long. CDR1 is MDHEN and CDR2 is SYDVKM in the germline V gene. V lost 3 bases, J lost 0 bases, and 6 bases lay in between. The CDR3 nucleotides read TGTGCCAGCAGTTTCGGTAATAGCAATCAGCCCCAGCATTTT. Translating it yields CASSFGNSNQPQHF. Supplemented by reference TRBV28 and TRBJ1-5, the full variable domain reads DVKVTQSSRYLVKRTGEKVFLECVQDMDHENMFWYRQDPGLGLRLIYFSYDVKMKEKGDIPEGYSVSREKKERFSLILESASTNQTSMYLCASSFGNSNQPQHFGDGTRLSIL.

This clone was seen a single time. The V call is TRBV7-8, the J call TRBJ1-1; 7 bases line up with TRBD1. V lost 5 bases, J lost 4 bases, and 7 bases stayed unmatched. This CDR3 is 14 amino acids long. Germline V gene lookup returns CDR1 SGHVS and CDR2 FQNEAQ. As DNA, the CDR3 is TGTGCCAGCAGCCCGAGGGACAGCCTCACTGAAGCTTTCTTT. This codes for CASSPRDSLTEAFF.

This clone was detected a few times. This sequence joins TRBV5-1 and TRBJ2-2; the match to TRBD2 covers 7 bases. From germline, CDR1 is SGHRS and CDR2 YFSETQ. V dropped 0 bases and J dropped 2; count of bases not matched to a gene: 4. CDR3 length: 16 residues. The CDR3 DNA is TGCGCCAGCAGCTTGGACTTAGCGGGCAACACCGGGGAGCTGTTTTTT. Translated, it gives CASSLDLAGNTGELFF.

This chain uses TRBV5-6 with TRBJ2-3; no definite D call. Trimming took off 3 bases at V and 5 bases at J, with 13 bases between the two ends. Germline values: CDR1 SGHDT, CDR2 YYEEEE. The CDR3 totals 14 residues. CDR3 sequence reads: CASSSPFREDTQYF. The DNA for the CDR3 is TGTGCCAGCAGCTCTCCCTTCCGAGAAGATACGCAGTATTTT.

The V call is TRBV15, the J call TRBJ2-2; 7 bases are shared with TRBD2. The CDR3 spans 17 residues. Germline lookup yields CDR1 LNHNV and CDR2 YYDKDF (reference sequence). Germline trimming cut 0 bases from V and 4 bases from J; bases unmatched to any gene: 8. CDR3 nucleotide sequence: TGTGCCACCAGCAGAGAAGCACCGGGACTACTCACCGGGGAGCTGTTTTTT. It codes for CATSREAPGLLTGELFF.